This T cell receptor (beta chain) was sequenced during a study of blood T cell repertoires in COVID-19. Overall study context: COVID-19 samples collected from the United States, Italy and Spain covered acute and convalescent phases.

The V end lost 5 bases, the J end lost 5 bases, and 11 bases lay between the germline ends. Germline V lookup: CDR1 LNHDA, CDR2 SQIVND (reference sequence). This CDR3 has 13 residues. TCRdb's copy holds only in-frame clones and misses some; the assay was immunoSEQ multiplex PCR. The sample lists about 74,000 clones, roughly 90% occurring once. The TCR was taken from a human donor in a cohort sampled during active COVID-19. This chain links TRBV19 with TRBJ2-3, with D unresolved. Sequenced: peripheral blood. The CDR3 sequence is CASSPRLVDTQYF. CDR3 sequence (DNA): TGTGCCAGTAGTCCCCGTCTCGTAGATACGCAGTATTTT. Drawing the rest from reference TRBV19 and TRBJ2-3, the complete variable domain is DGGITQSPKYLFRKEGQNVTLSCEQNLNHDAMYWYRQDPGQGLRLIYYSQIVNDFQKGDIAEGYSVSREKKESFPLTVTSAQKNPTAFYLCASSPRLVDTQYFGPGTRLTVL.